The TCR beta chain under discussion was sequenced for a study of cytomegalovirus exposure and HLA in healthy donors. PCR primers comprised 60 Vbeta and 13 Jbeta primers. Sequencing was performed with immunoSEQ multiplex PCR; in TCRdb, only in-frame clones are kept and a portion is missing. The table includes fewer than 300,000 clones, 70% to 90% detected once. Source material: PBMCs. The sequence came from a man in his forties in good health and CMV-seropositive.

This chain's CDR3 is CASRGDSSYNEQFF. The CDR3, as DNA: TGTGCCAGCAGAGGGGACAGCTCCTACAATGAGCAGTTCTTC. The genes are TRBV2 and TRBJ2-1, with 7 positions matching TRBD1. The CDR3 runs 14 residues. Per germline, CDR1 SNHLY and CDR2 FYNNEI. J was trimmed by 0 bases and V by 6 bases; bases with no gene match: 2.